The sequence of this TCR beta chain was determined in a study of persistence of HIV-infected CD4 T cells. Overall study context: A larger, less memory-rich fraction responded to anti-CD3/anti-CD28 beads than to antigen. Study findings and constraints: Degenerate expanded CDR3beta sequences were enriched among CMV- and Gag-responding cells.

Cells were stimulated nonspecifically with anti-CD3/anti-CD28 magnetic beads. Responding CD4+ T cells were sorted by upregulation of both CD40 ligand and CD69. This clone was recorded a few times. The antigen is undetermined. The immunoSEQ assay was version 4, run in survey mode. This table comes from immunoSEQ multiplex PCR, and its TCRdb copy is limited to in-frame clones, with some not included. The table records 35,000 to 50,000 clones, around 90% of them present only once. The CDR3 consists of 14 residues. Germline values: CDR1 MDHEN, CDR2 SYDVKM. The trim removed 8 bases at V and 4 bases at J, leaving 7 bases unmatched.

This clonotype originated in an adult man with HIV who was CMV-seropositive. This material consisted of CD4+ T cells sorted from PBMCs after approximately 19-hour stimulation, taken from a patient who received antiretroviral therapy. The genes are TRBV28 and TRBJ1-4, with 7 bases fitting TRBD1. This chain's CDR3 is CASGQVRGNEKLFF. CDR3 nucleotides: TGTGCCAGCGGACAGGTACGCGGTAATGAAAAACTGTTTTTT.